This TCR beta chain is from a study of Ad26.COV2.S vaccination and SARS-CoV-2 variants. Noted treatment: about 20 received Ad26.COV2.S at low or high dose, single or two shots; roughly five received placebo; per-sample allocation not given. Sampling was performed 63 days after the first vaccine or placebo injection. Deletions cut 5 bases from V and 2 bases from J, with 16 bases between. The CDR3 runs to 16 residues. Germline-derived CDR1 and CDR2 are LNHDA and SQIVND (reference sequence). Sequencing used immunoSEQ multiplex PCR; TCRdb keeps in-frame clones, though not all of them. The data show 440,000 or so clones, approximately 92% seen once.

The genes are TRBV19 and TRBJ1-5, with D possibly TRBD1 on 5 matching bases. The sequence derives from a person between 18 and 59 years old who received the Ad26.COV2.S COVID-19 vaccine or a placebo. The sequencing here drew on peripheral blood, taken in a trial of Ad26.COV2.S vaccine versus placebo. The CDR3 coding sequence is TGTGCCAGTAGTTTTACAAGGGGAGGGGGCAATCAGCCCCAGCATTTT. Translated: CASSFTRGGGNQPQHF.